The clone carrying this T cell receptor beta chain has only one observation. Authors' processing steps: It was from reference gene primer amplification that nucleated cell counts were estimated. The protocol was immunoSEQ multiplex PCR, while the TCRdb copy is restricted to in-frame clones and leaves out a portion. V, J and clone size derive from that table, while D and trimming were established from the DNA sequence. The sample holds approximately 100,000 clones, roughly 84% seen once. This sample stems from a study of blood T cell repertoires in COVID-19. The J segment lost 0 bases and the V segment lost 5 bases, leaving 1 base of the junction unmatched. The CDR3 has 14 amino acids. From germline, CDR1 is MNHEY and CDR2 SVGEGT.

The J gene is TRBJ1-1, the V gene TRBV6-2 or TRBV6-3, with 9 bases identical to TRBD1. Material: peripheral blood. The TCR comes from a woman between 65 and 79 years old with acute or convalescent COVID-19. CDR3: CASSRTGVNTEAFF. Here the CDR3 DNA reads TGTGCCAGCAGTAGGACAGGGGTGAACACTGAAGCTTTCTTT.